This T cell receptor (beta chain) derives from a study of identifying expanded T cells in peripheral blood (dated 2019 in TCRdb). For context, the study as a whole: Separate aliquots of the same genomic DNA pool were sequenced to produce technical replicates, and four replicates were compared in pairs.

What the study reported, not specific to this receptor: For all healthy donors, the variance in clone template counts between roughly two-week samples rose significantly as total template count increased. The beta-binomial model significantly reduced the number of clones called differentially abundant and the false-positive rate across all healthy-donor time intervals. The authors expected that over much longer intervals, such as months to years, biological variance in healthy repertoires might increase even further. Between technical replicates the binomial model flagged around 1.2 differentially abundant clones, whereas over about two weeks the binomial model flagged about 16.4 and over about 4 weeks 19 to 20.

No immune events such as infections were documented for the healthy donors during the collection period. Blood repertoires from healthy donors were used as a training cohort for calibrating time-dependent variance in a beta-binomial model of differential abundance of T-cell clones. There were around ten healthy donors in the training cohort, of whom 3 were female and 7 were male. On average the donors were around 45 years old, and their ages spanned about 25 to 64 years. Whole blood was collected from each healthy donor at three time points spaced 2 to 3 weeks apart and obtained from a commercial supplier. For immunosequencing, genomic DNA was extracted from whole blood that had not been sorted. From a lookup of the germline V gene, CDR1 and CDR2 are SGHTA and FQGNSA. Including the terminal cysteine and phenylalanine, the CDR3 comprises 17 residues. Of all the DNA, just the CDR3 is kept, 51 bases in frame from base 1. Germline trimming amounts to 4 bases on V and 1 base on J, with 9 as the count of junction bases outside the gene matches.

The immunoSEQ Assay, which relies on bias-controlled multiplex PCR amplification of genomic DNA, was used to profile TCRbeta CDR3 regions. The paper's processing steps were these. To quantify the absolute abundance of each unique TCRbeta CDR3 region, the sequences were collapsed and filtered. Differential abundance was tested with a binomial (Fisher-equivalent) model and with a beta-binomial model adding time-dependent variance fitted from healthy donors. Clones with fewer than 5 combined templates were removed, and a clone was called differentially abundant if the clone's Benjamini-Hochberg FDR was below 0.01. Using the form v = (b*log(k)+a)^2, the beta-binomial variance was modeled as a function of the total template count across the two samples. The source is immuneACCESS, and TCRdb retained only in-frame sequences with V and J called. Part of the clones is not carried over; for the studies checked, unresolved V genes explain less than half of this, and the remainder is unexplained. The DNA gave D and trimming, while V, J and clone size come from that table. Present in this sample are roughly 82,000 clones, approximately 85% of which were seen just once. The ten biggest clones cover about 17% of the sample.

This clone has a handful of counts. Which antigen it targets is not known. No much larger clone exists at a distance of one base, and base qualities are not known. The TCR was taken from a person between 18 and 69 years old in good health. Sequencing input: blood. The rearranged segments are TRBV7-2 and TRBJ2-2; the junction holds 7 bases that match TRBD1. Here the CDR3 is given as CASSSNPGQLNTGELFF. DNA sequence: TGTGCCAGCAGCTCAAATCCGGGACAGCTGAACACCGGGGAGCTGTTTTTT.